This T cell receptor beta chain was identified during a study of T cell repertoires in cytomegalovirus infection. Turning to the study itself: CMV infection together with matching HLA type was indicated by public TCR beta signatures. Study conclusions and caveats: Across the ex vivo response, the dominant clonotypes were HLA-C-restricted CMV-specific TCR beta clonotypes. Cumulated frequencies of public TCR beta families served to identify carriers of CMV plus the relevant HLA.

This clonotype was picked up many times. Its specificity is unknown. Germline V lookup: CDR1 SGHVS, CDR2 FQNEAQ. V was shortened by 7 bases and J by 7 bases, with 19 bases between the two germline ends. The CDR3 totals 15 residues. TCRdb processed the reads anew with MiXCR; each CDR3 protein has one entry. The sample records some 900,000 distinct CDR3 sequences, approximately 30% being singletons. The rearrangement joins TRBV7-8 to TRBJ2-2; D might be TRBD2 (6 bases). The source is a human donor in good health (CMV status not recorded). Some clones in this sample may be carry-over from other donors' samples. This specimen consisted of cultured CD8+ T cells from PBMCs, obtained from culture after CMV antigen stimulation. CDR3 DNA sequence: TGTGCCAGCACCAAAGACGGGAGTTACTACGGGGAGCTGTTTTTT. The encoded protein is CASTKDGSYYGELFF. Combining the CDR3 with reference TRBV7-8 and TRBJ2-2 gives the whole variable domain GAGVSQSPRYKVAKRGQDVALRCDPISGHVSLFWYQQALGQGPEFLTYFQNEAQLDKSGLPSDRFFAERPEGSVSTLKIQRTQQEDSAVYLCASTKDGSYYGELFFGEGSRLTVL.